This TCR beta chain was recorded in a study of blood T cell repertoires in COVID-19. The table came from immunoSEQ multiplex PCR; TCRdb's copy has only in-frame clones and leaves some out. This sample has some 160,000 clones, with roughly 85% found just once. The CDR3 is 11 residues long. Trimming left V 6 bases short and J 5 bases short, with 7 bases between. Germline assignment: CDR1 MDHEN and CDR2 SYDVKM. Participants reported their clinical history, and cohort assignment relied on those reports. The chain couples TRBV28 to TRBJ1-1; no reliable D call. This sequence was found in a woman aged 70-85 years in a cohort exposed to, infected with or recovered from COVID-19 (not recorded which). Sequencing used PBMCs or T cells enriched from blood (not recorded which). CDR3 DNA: TGTGCCAGCAGGGAGAGGACTGAAGCTTTCTTT. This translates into CASRERTEAFF.